The 18 T cell receptor beta chains presented below share a single source sample, sequenced in a study of technical replicates of blood from several donors. TCRdb keeps only in-frame clones here, not all; method: immunoSEQ multiplex PCR. This table has roughly 61,000 clones, less than 98% appearing once. The specimen sequenced was T cells isolated from PBMCs. The receptor set was obtained from a human donor in good health.

The rearrangement joins TRBV6-5 to TRBJ2-3; 12 nucleotides match TRBD1. Germline V gives CDR1 MNHEY, CDR2 SVGAGI. The V gene end was trimmed by 8 bases and the J gene end by 4 bases; junction bases not matched to a gene: 7. CDR3 size: 15 residues. CDR3 loop: CASSRGTGGADTQYF. The DNA for the CDR3 is TGTGCCAGCTCCAGAGGGACAGGGGGCGCAGATACGCAGTATTTT.

This sequence joins TRBV6-5 and TRBJ2-7; D unclear. V dropped 0 bases and J dropped 0 bases, with 12 bases sitting between them. CDR3 length: 16 residues. CDR1 is MNHEY and CDR2 is SVGAGI in the germline V gene. The CDR3 here is CASSYSKQTHSYEQYF. The CDR3 DNA reads TGTGCCAGCAGTTACTCAAAGCAAACCCACTCCTACGAGCAGTACTTC.

The chain links TRBV9 to TRBJ2-3, with 10 bases lining up with TRBD2. CDR1 is SGDLS and CDR2 is YYNGEE in the germline V gene. V lost 2 bases to trimming and J lost 6 bases; unmatched junction nucleotides: 0. The CDR3 runs 13 residues. The CDR3 is CASSVGLADTQYF. For the CDR3, the DNA is TGTGCCAGCAGCGTGGGACTAGCGGATACGCAGTATTTT.

This chain uses TRBV29-1 with TRBJ2-5; 9 nucleotides align to TRBD2. This CDR3 spans 12 amino acids. The V segment lost 6 bases and the J segment 11 bases; nucleotides outside the gene matches: 10. Germline CDR1 reads SQVTM; CDR2 reads ANQGSEA. CDR3 coding DNA: TGCAGCGTGCAGCGGGGGGATTTGGGTCAGTACTTC. Translation gives CSVQRGDLGQYF.

The chain couples TRBV11-2 to TRBJ1-2; D gene uncertain. The CDR3 is 16 residues long. Germline V lookup: CDR1 SGHAT, CDR2 FQNNGV. Trimming removed 3 bases from V and 8 bases from J, with 22 bases in between. CDR3 nucleotide sequence: TGTGCCAGCAGCTTTCCCCCCTCGAGCCGCACTGAGGGCTACACCTTC. Its protein is CASSFPPSSRTEGYTF.

This chain joins TRBV6-1 and TRBJ2-2, with 7 bases fitting TRBD2. CDR1 and CDR2 (germline): MNHNS, SASEGT. Trimming removed 4 bases from V and 0 bases from J; junction bases left unmatched: 5. The CDR3 is made up of 16 amino acids. CDR3 in amino acids: CASSVLADANTGELFF. The CDR3 DNA reads as TGTGCCAGCAGTGTTCTAGCGGACGCGAACACCGGGGAGCTGTTTTTT.

This chain uses TRBV9 with TRBJ1-3; no firm D call. The ends were cut back, 1 base at V and 0 bases at J, with 11 bases in the middle. The CDR3 contains 16 residues. Germline V gene data show CDR1 as SGDLS and CDR2 as YYNGEE. CDR3 nucleotide sequence: TGTGCCAGCAGCGTAACCGAGGGAAGCTCTGGAAACACCATATATTTT. This codes for CASSVTEGSSGNTIYF.

The chain links TRBV6-1 to TRBJ2-7; TRBD2 matches 7 bases. Germline V gene sequence: CDR1 MNHNS, CDR2 SASEGT. With V trimmed by 6 bases and J by 1 base, 9 bases remained unmatched. The CDR3 has 15 amino acids. CDR3 DNA: TGTGCCAGCAGGAAAGGACTAGATCCTTCCTACGAGCAGTACTTC. Protein product: CASRKGLDPSYEQYF.

The chain couples TRBV9 to TRBJ2-5; 9 bases match TRBD2. Per germline, CDR1 SGDLS and CDR2 YYNGEE. Losses at the gene ends were 0 bases for V and 3 bases for J; bases not matched to a gene: 9. The CDR3 consists of 17 residues. CDR3 in amino acids: CASSVGALAGAKETQYF. CDR3 in DNA: TGTGCCAGCAGCGTAGGGGCTTTAGCGGGGGCTAAAGAGACCCAGTACTTC.

The gene calls are TRBV10-1 and TRBJ2-5; 8 bases are shared with TRBD1. The CDR3 sequence is 13 residues long. After removal of 3 bases from V and 4 bases from J, the junction contained 1 base not matched to a gene. Per germline, CDR1 WNHNN and CDR2 SYGVQD (reference sequence). The CDR3 nucleotides are TGCGCCAGCAGTGACAGGGGGCGAGAGACCCAGTACTTC. Amino acid sequence: CASSDRGRETQYF.

V usage is TRBV2 and J usage is TRBJ1-1; D uncertain. The CDR3 loop spans 13 amino acids. The germline V and J ends were trimmed by 5 bases and 5 bases, with 12 bases remaining between them. The V gene's germline CDR1 is SNHLY and CDR2 FYNNEI. CDR3: CASSSNWETEAFF. The CDR3 DNA is TGTGCCAGCAGTTCCAATTGGGAGACTGAAGCTTTCTTT.

J is TRBJ2-7 and V is TRBV5-1; TRBD1 matches at 8 bases. This CDR3 has 15 amino acids. CDR1 SGHRS and CDR2 YFSETQ come from the germline V gene. Trimming took 0 bases from V and 2 from J; bases not matched to a gene: 4. The CDR3 is CASSLVGTGAYEQYF. The CDR3, as DNA: TGCGCCAGCAGCTTGGTCGGGACAGGTGCCTACGAGCAGTACTTC.

The chain recombines TRBV5-1 with TRBJ1-1, with D maybe TRBD1 (5 bases). The CDR3 totals 15 residues. CDR1 and CDR2 from the germline V gene are SGHRS and YFSETQ. V was pared by 0 bases and J by 5 bases, with 14 bases between. CDR3: CASSLGYEGVTEAFF. CDR3 in DNA: TGCGCCAGCAGCTTGGGATATGAAGGGGTGACTGAAGCTTTCTTT. Supplemented by reference TRBV5-1 and TRBJ1-1, the full variable domain reads KAGVTQTPRYLIKTRGQQVTLSCSPISGHRSVSWYQQTPGQGLQFLFEYFSETQRNKGNFPGRFSGRQFSNSRSEMNVSTLELGDSALYLCASSLGYEGVTEAFFGQGTRLTVV.

The rearrangement links TRBV11-2 to TRBJ2-5; TRBD1 matches at 8 bases. The V gene end was trimmed by 4 bases and the J gene end by 3 bases; junction bases not matched to a gene: 10. This CDR3 contains 16 residues. Per the germline V gene, CDR1 is SGHAT and CDR2 is FQNNGV. CDR3 sequence (DNA): TGTGCCAGCAGCTCCCTAATGTTACAGGGGGAAGAGACCCAGTACTTC. Its protein product is CASSSLMLQGEETQYF.

The V gene is TRBV4-1, the J gene TRBJ2-5, with TRBD1 matching 7 bases. J gave up 5 bases and V 6 bases, and 3 bases lay outside the gene matches. The germline V gene has CDR1 MGHRA and CDR2 YSYEKL. The CDR3 consists of 12 residues. This chain's CDR3 is CASSAGGETQYF. CDR3 DNA: TGCGCCAGCAGTGCAGGGGGTGAGACCCAGTACTTC.

The chain combines TRBV27 with TRBJ2-6, with D perhaps TRBD2 (6 bases). Germline CDR1 and CDR2: MNHEY and SMNVEV (reference sequence). The CDR3 runs 17 residues. V dropped 7 bases and J dropped 2 bases, with 18 bases sitting between them. Written as DNA, the CDR3 is TGTGCCAGCACGGGGGAAAGGGGCCTAGCTGGGGCCAACGTCCTGACTTTC. It encodes CASTGERGLAGANVLTF.

This clone was counted a single time. V is TRBV19 and J is TRBJ2-5; tentatively, D is TRBD1 (5 bases). V shed 5 bases and J shed 3 bases, with 13 bases lying between them. The CDR3 length is 14 residues. Germline V gives CDR1 LNHDA, CDR2 SQIVND (reference sequence). The CDR3 reads CASSSTDSEETQYF. The CDR3 DNA sequence: TGTGCCAGTAGTTCCACTGACAGTGAAGAGACCCAGTACTTC.

The chain is built from TRBV10-2 and TRBJ1-1; TRBD1 is a possible D gene (5 bases). Germline values: CDR1 WSHSY, CDR2 SAAADI. The ends were cut back, 8 bases at V and 1 base at J, with 11 bases in the middle. This CDR3 spans 13 amino acids. The CDR3 region is CASVREGNTEAFF. In nucleotides, the CDR3 is TGCGCCAGCGTCAGGGAGGGGAACACTGAAGCTTTCTTT.